The source of this T cell receptor beta chain is a study of blood T cells in healthy people across ages. Of note for this clonotype: Its cognate antigen is unknown.

Then a second PCR, running about 6 to 12 cycles, was carried out with a sample-barcoded 5' primer and a J-beta primer mix. TCRdb independently ran MiXCR on the 5' RACE reads; one entry per CDR3 protein. In the table there are about 1.5 million distinct CDR3 sequences, roughly 43% of which are singletons. Study observations and caveats: Whereas aged donors had fewer naive CD4+ cells, long-lived donors had more of them and higher diversity. Underestimates were what the diversity estimates from one million T cells were considered to be.

The CDR3 contains 17 residues. The V and J ends lost 7 bases and 0 bases, in that order; junction bases with no gene match: 11. Germline lookup yields CDR1 SNHLY and CDR2 FYNNEI. The chain uses TRBV2 and TRBJ1-2; 10 bases agree with TRBD1. The specimen was blood. The receptor comes from a woman aged 18 to 35 in good health. CDR3 sequence: CASTGWGDRGSNYGYTF. Here the CDR3 DNA reads TGTGCCAGCACCGGGTGGGGGGACAGGGGTTCTAACTATGGCTACACCTTC.